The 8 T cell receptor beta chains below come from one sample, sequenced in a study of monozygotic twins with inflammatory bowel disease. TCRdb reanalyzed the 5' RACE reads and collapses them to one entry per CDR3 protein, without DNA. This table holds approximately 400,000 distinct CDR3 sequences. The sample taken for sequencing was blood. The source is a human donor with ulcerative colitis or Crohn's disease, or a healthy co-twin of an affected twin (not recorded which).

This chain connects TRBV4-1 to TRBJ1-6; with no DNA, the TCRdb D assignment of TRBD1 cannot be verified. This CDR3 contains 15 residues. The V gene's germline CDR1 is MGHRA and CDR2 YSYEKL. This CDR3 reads CASSPGQLINSPLHF.

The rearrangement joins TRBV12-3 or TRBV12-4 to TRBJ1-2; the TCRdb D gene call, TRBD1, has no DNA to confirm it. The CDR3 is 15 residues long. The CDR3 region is CASSLAGTGFIGYTF.

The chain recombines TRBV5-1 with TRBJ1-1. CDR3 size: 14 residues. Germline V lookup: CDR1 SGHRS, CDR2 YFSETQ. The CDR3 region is CASSLEGRNTEAFF. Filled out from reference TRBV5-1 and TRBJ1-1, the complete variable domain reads KAGVTQTPRYLIKTRGQQVTLSCSPISGHRSVSWYQQTPGQGLQFLFEYFSETQRNKGNFPGRFSGRQFSNSRSEMNVSTLELGDSALYLCASSLEGRNTEAFFGQGTRLTVV.

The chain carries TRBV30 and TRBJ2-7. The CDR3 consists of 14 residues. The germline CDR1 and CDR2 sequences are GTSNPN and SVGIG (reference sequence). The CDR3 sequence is CAWSVSPTRYEQYF.

The CDR3 sequence: CSASKGPYTGELFF. The chain joins TRBV20-1 to TRBJ2-2; the D gene TCRdb calls, TRBD1, cannot be checked with no DNA. Germline V gives CDR1 DFQATT, CDR2 SNEGSKA (reference sequence). This CDR3 has 14 residues.

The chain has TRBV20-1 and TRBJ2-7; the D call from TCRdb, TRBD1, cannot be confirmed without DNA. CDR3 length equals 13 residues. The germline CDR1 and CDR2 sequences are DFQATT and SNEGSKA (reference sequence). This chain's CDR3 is CSAFRRDREGQYF.

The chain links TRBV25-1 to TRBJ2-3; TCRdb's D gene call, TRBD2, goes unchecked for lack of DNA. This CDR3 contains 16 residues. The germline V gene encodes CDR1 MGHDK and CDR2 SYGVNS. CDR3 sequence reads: CASSDPGLAERDTQYF.

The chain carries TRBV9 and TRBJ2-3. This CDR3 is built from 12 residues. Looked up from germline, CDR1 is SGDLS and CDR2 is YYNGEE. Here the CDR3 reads CASSVGSDTQYF.